This passage covers 17 T cell receptor beta chains from one sample sequenced in a study of blood T cell repertoires in COVID-19. Data came from immunoSEQ multiplex PCR; TCRdb stores just in-frame clones and leaves some out. The table has 250,000 to 350,000 clones, about nine tenths seen once. The material sequenced was peripheral blood. These TCRs come from a woman aged 25 to 39 with COVID-19, enrolled during active disease.

The chain employs TRBV24-1 and TRBJ2-5, with no clear D. This CDR3 is 12 amino acids long. The V and J ends lost 3 bases and 5 bases respectively, with 6 bases between them. Germline loops: CDR1 KGHDR, CDR2 SFDVKD. CDR3 region: CATSDSVETQYF. The CDR3 bases are TGTGCCACCAGTGATAGCGTGGAGACCCAGTACTTC.

This chain uses TRBV2 with TRBJ1-1; 8 bases match TRBD1. After removal of 6 bases from V and 0 bases from J, the junction contained 9 bases not matched to a gene. CDR1 SNHLY and CDR2 FYNNEI come from the germline V gene. The CDR3 runs to 16 residues. The CDR3 is CASRVGQGGMNTEAFF. The DNA for the CDR3 is TGTGCCAGCAGGGTAGGACAGGGAGGGATGAACACTGAAGCTTTCTTT.

The rearrangement uses TRBV28 and TRBJ2-7; TRBD1 matches at 9 bases. From germline, CDR1 is MDHEN and CDR2 SYDVKM. Unmatched junction bases numbered 8, after V lost 3 bases and J lost 5 bases. The CDR3 loop spans 15 amino acids. CDR3 loop: CASSFSGTGFDEQYF. CDR3 sequence (DNA): TGTGCCAGCAGTTTCTCCGGGACAGGGTTTGACGAGCAGTACTTC. Looking up the rest from reference TRBV28 and TRBJ2-7 gives the full variable domain: DVKVTQSSRYLVKRTGEKVFLECVQDMDHENMFWYRQDPGLGLRLIYFSYDVKMKEKGDIPEGYSVSREKKERFSLILESASTNQTSMYLCASSFSGTGFDEQYFGPGTRLTVT.

The rearrangement joins TRBV6-5 to TRBJ2-7; 10 positions agree with TRBD1. This CDR3 comprises 15 residues. The junction had 11 bases not matched to a gene; V was cut back by 10 bases and J by 2 bases. The V gene's germline CDR1 is MNHEY and CDR2 SVGAGI. Here the CDR3 DNA reads TGTGCCACCTCAAGGGCGGGGACAGGGGCCTACGAGCAGTACTTC. Translating it yields CATSRAGTGAYEQYF.

CDR3 amino acids: CASSLGLAGGPETQYF. In DNA form, the CDR3 reads TGTGCCAGCAGCTTGGGACTAGCGGGAGGCCCAGAGACCCAGTACTTC. This chain uses TRBV5-4 with TRBJ2-5; 13 bases fit TRBD2. The length of the CDR3 is 16 residues. Germline CDR1 SGHNT, CDR2 YYREEE (reference sequence). Trimming cost V 0 bases and J 4 bases; bases outside gene matches: 3. Variable domain in full (rest from reference TRBV5-4 and TRBJ2-5): ETGVTQSPTHLIKTRGQQVTLRCSSQSGHNTVSWYQQALGQGPQFIFQYYREEENGRGNFPPRFSGLQFPNYSSELNVNALELDDSALYLCASSLGLAGGPETQYFGPGTRLLVL.

This chain's CDR3 is CASWSGTGFEKLFF. The CDR3 DNA follows: TGTGCCAGCTGGTCCGGGACAGGGTTTGAAAAACTGTTTTTT. The V and J genes are TRBV6-5 and TRBJ1-4; 9 positions match TRBD1. CDR3 length equals 14 residues. Unmatched junction bases numbered 8, after V lost 8 bases and J lost 7 bases. Looked up from germline, CDR1 is MNHEY and CDR2 is SVGAGI.

The chain combines TRBV28 with TRBJ1-2; the D gene is possibly TRBD1 (5 bases). In germline, CDR1 is MDHEN, CDR2 SYDVKM. The V and J ends lost 6 bases and 0 bases respectively, with 5 bases between them. The CDR3 spans 12 residues. CDR3: CASRDTNYGYTF. DNA for the CDR3: TGTGCCAGCAGGGACACTAACTATGGCTACACCTTC.

The rearrangement uses TRBV12-5 and TRBJ2-3; D perhaps matches TRBD1 (5 bases). The CDR3 runs to 15 residues. V was cut by 2 bases and J by 5 bases, with 14 bases left in between. Germline V gene lookup returns CDR1 LGHNT and CDR2 FRNRAP. The CDR3 sequence: CASGLTAVTGDTQYF. For the CDR3, the DNA is TGTGCTAGTGGTTTGACGGCCGTCACAGGAGATACGCAGTATTTT.

In this sample, this clone turned up once. The chain employs TRBV6-4 and TRBJ1-2; 7 bases fit TRBD1. The CDR3 loop spans 15 amino acids. The germline gives CDR1 MRHNA, CDR2 SNTAGT. Trimming at V came to 2 bases and at J to 7 bases, leaving 10 bases not matched to a gene. The CDR3 nucleotides read TGTGCCAGCAGTGACGGGGACAGTCAGATGGGTGGCTACACCTTC. It translates to CASSDGDSQMGGYTF.

The chain joins TRBV19 to TRBJ1-1; no definite D call. Germline V gene lookup returns CDR1 LNHDA and CDR2 SQIVND (reference sequence). The CDR3 consists of 14 residues. Trimming took 3 bases from V and 1 from J, leaving 9 bases between them. The CDR3 coding sequence is TGTGCCAGTAGTATTTCTAGCGCGAACACTGAAGCTTTCTTT. The encoded protein is CASSISSANTEAFF.

The V and J genes are TRBV7-9 and TRBJ2-5; TRBD2 is a possible D gene (5 bases). This CDR3 contains 11 residues. CDR1 is SEHNR, CDR2 FQNEAQ, per germline (reference sequence). The V end lost 5 bases, the J end lost 9 bases, and 10 bases lay between the germline ends. CDR3 sequence reads: CASSEGEAQYF. DNA for the CDR3: TGTGCCAGCAGCGAGGGAGAAGCCCAGTACTTC. Using reference TRBV7-9 and TRBJ2-5 for the parts outside the CDR3, the full variable domain is DTGVSQNPRHKITKRGQNVTFRCDPISEHNRLYWYRQTLGQGPEFLTYFQNEAQLEKSRLLSDRFSAERPKGSFSTLEIQRTEQGDSAMYLCASSEGEAQYFGPGTRLLVL.

The chain combines TRBV4-1 with TRBJ2-1, with 7 bases matching TRBD2. Germline CDR1 and CDR2: MGHRA and YSYEKL. V lost 1 base and J lost 8; bases outside the gene matches: 5. CDR3 length equals 14 residues. CDR3 sequence: CASSQVRLAYEQFF. The CDR3 DNA reads TGCGCCAGCAGCCAAGTCCGACTAGCCTATGAGCAGTTCTTC.

This clone was found a few times. The chain is built from TRBV28 and TRBJ1-6; no definite D call. The V gene's germline CDR1 is MDHEN and CDR2 SYDVKM. This CDR3 has 13 amino acids. V lost 5 bases and J lost 10, with 12 bases in between. CDR3 region: CASSIDNISPLHF. Here the CDR3 DNA reads TGTGCCAGCAGTATTGACAATATCTCACCCCTCCACTTT. Looking up the rest from reference TRBV28 and TRBJ1-6 gives the full variable domain: DVKVTQSSRYLVKRTGEKVFLECVQDMDHENMFWYRQDPGLGLRLIYFSYDVKMKEKGDIPEGYSVSREKKERFSLILESASTNQTSMYLCASSIDNISPLHFGNGTRLTVT.

The chain recombines TRBV5-6 with TRBJ1-2; 7 nucleotides align to TRBD1. CDR3 length: 12 amino acids. CDR1 SGHDT and CDR2 YYEEEE come from the germline V gene. V dropped 4 bases and J dropped 8; count of bases not matched to a gene: 5. As DNA, the CDR3 is TGTGCCAGCAGCCCATGGGACAGAGGCTACACCTTC. Its translation: CASSPWDRGYTF.

In its sample, this clone was seen a few times. The chain is built from TRBV5-1 and TRBJ2-2, with no clear D. Trimming pared 0 bases from V and 1 base from J, leaving 7 bases between. The CDR3 has 15 residues. CDR1 and CDR2 (germline): SGHRS, YFSETQ. The CDR3 region has the DNA TGCGCCAGCAGCTTGGGGCAGTTGAACACCGGGGAGCTGTTTTTT. This encodes CASSLGQLNTGELFF.

This sequence joins TRBV3-1 (or the pseudogene TRBV3-2) and TRBJ2-4, with D unclear. The germline CDR1 and CDR2 sequences are LGHDT and YNNKEL (reference sequence). The CDR3 spans 14 residues. V lost 0 bases and J lost 4, with 7 bases in between. CDR3 coding DNA: TGTGCCAGCAGCCAAGAGTGGCCGAAAAACATTCAGTACTTC. It specifies CASSQEWPKNIQYF.

This clone was found once. This chain uses TRBV28 with TRBJ1-1; D is ambiguous. Looked up from germline, CDR1 is MDHEN and CDR2 is SYDVKM. V dropped 2 bases and J dropped 1 base, with 5 bases sitting between them. The CDR3 runs 13 residues. CDR3 nucleotide sequence: TGTGCCAGCAGTTTACGGGGGAACACTGAAGCTTTCTTT. It yields the protein CASSLRGNTEAFF.